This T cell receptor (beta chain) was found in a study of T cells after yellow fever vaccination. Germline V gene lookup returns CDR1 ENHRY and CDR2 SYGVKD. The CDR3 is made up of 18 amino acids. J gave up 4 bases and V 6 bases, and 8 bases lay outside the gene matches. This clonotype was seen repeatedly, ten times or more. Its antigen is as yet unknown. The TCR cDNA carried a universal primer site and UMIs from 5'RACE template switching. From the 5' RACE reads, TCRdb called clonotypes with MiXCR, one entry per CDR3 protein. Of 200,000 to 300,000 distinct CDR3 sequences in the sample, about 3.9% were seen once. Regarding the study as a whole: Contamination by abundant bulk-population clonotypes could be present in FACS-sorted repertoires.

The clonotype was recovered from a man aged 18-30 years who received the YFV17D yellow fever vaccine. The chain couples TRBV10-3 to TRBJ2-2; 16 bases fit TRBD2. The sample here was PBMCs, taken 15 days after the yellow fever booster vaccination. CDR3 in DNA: TGTGCCATCAGATCCGGGACTAGCGGGGGGGCAGCCACCGGGGAGCTGTTTTTT. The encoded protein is CAIRSGTSGGAATGELFF.